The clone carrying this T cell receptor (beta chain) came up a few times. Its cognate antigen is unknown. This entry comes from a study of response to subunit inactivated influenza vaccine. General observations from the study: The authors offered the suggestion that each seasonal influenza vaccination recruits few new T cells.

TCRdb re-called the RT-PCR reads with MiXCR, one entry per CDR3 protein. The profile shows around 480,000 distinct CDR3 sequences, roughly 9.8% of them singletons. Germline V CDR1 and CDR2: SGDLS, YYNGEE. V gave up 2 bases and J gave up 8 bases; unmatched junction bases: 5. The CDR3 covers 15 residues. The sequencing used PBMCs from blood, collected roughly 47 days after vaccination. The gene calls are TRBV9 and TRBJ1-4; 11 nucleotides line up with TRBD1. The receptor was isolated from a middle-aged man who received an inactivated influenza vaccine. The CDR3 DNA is TGTGCCAGCAGCGTCGGGACAGGGGGGAGGGAAAAACTGTTTTTT. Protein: CASSVGTGGREKLFF. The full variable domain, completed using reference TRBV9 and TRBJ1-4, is DSGVTQTPKHLITATGQRVTLRCSPRSGDLSVYWYQQSLDQGLQFLIQYYNGEERAKGNILERFSAQQFPDLHSELNLSSLELGDSALYFCASSVGTGGREKLFFGSGTQLSVL.